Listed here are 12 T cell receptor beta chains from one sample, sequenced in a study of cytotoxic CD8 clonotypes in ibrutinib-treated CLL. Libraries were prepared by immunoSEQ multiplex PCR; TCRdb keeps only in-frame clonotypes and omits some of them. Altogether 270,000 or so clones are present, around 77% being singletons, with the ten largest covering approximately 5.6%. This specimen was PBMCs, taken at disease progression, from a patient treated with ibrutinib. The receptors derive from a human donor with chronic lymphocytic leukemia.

Here the CDR3 DNA reads TGTGCCATCAGGGCCGGACAGAACTACGAGCAGTACTTC. Protein product: CAIRAGQNYEQYF. This chain connects TRBV10-3 to TRBJ2-7, with TRBD1 as a possible D gene (6 bases). V was trimmed by 6 bases and J by 3 bases, leaving 12 bases between them. The V gene's germline CDR1 is ENHRY and CDR2 SYGVKD. The CDR3 is 13 amino acids.

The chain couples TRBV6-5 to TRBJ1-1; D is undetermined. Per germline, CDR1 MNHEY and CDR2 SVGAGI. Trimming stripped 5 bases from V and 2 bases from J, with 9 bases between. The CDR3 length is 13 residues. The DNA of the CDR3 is TGTGCCAGCAGTCCCGGGCTCAACACTGAAGCTTTCTTT. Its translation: CASSPGLNTEAFF.

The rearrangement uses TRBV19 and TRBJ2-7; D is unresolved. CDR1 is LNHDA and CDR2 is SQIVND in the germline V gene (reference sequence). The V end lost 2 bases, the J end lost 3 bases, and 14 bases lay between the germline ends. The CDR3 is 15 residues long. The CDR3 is CASSISAQVLYEQYF. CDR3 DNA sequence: TGTGCCAGTAGTATATCAGCCCAGGTTCTCTACGAGCAGTACTTC.

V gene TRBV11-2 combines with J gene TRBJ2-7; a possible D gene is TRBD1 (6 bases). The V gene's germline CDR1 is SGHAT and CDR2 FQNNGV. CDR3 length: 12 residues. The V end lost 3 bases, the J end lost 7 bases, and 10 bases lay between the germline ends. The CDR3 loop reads CASSFRGEEQYF. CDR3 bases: TGTGCCAGCAGCTTCAGGGGTGAAGAGCAGTACTTC.

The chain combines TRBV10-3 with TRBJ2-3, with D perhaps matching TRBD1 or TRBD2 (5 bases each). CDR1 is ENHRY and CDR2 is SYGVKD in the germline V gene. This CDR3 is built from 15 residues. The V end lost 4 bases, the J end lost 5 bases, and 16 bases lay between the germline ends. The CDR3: CAISVGRDGRDTQYF. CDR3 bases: TGTGCCATCAGTGTGGGAAGGGACGGAAGAGATACGCAGTATTTT.

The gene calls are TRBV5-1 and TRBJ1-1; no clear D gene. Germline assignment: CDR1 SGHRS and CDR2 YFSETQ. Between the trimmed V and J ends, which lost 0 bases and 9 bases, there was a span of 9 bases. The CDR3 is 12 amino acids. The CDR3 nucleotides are TGCGCCAGCAGCTTGGAAGGGATAAAAGCTTTCTTT. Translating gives CASSLEGIKAFF.

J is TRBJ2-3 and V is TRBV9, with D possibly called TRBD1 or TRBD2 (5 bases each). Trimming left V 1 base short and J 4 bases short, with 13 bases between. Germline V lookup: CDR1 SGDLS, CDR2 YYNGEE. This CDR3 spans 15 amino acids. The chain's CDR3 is CASSVTGTSADTQYF. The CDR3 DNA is TGTGCCAGCAGCGTAACCGGGACCAGTGCAGATACGCAGTATTTT.

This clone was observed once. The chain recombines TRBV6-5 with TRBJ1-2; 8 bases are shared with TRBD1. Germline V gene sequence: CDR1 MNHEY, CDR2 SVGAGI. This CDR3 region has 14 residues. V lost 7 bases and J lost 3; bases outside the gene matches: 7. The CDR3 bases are TGTGCCAGCAATGAACAGGGGGGATACTATGGCTACACCTTC. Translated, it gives CASNEQGGYYGYTF.

The CDR3 nucleotides read TGCAGCGTGGGAGCAGGGGGCTACGGAAACACCATATATTTT. It specifies CSVGAGGYGNTIYF. V gene TRBV29-1 combines with J gene TRBJ1-3; TRBD1 agrees at 8 bases. V lost 6 bases and J lost 4; bases outside the gene matches: 8. Per the germline V gene, CDR1 is SQVTM and CDR2 is ANQGSEA. The CDR3 runs to 14 residues.

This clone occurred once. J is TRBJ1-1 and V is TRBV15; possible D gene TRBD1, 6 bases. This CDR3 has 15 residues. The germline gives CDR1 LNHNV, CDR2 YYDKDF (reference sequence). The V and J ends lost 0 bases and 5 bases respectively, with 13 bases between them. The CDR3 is CATSRDYGGGTEAFF. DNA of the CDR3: TGTGCCACCAGCAGAGACTATGGGGGCGGGACTGAAGCTTTCTTT.

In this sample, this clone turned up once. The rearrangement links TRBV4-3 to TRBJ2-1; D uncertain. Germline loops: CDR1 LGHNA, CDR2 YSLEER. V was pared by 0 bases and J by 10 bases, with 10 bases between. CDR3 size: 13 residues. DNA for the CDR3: TGCGCCAGCAGCCAAGAGGGCTTCACGGAGCAGTTCTTC. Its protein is CASSQEGFTEQFF.

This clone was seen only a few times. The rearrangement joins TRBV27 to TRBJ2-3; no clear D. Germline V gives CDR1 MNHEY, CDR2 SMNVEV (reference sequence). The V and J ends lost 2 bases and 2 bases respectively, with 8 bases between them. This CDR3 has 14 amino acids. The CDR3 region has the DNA TGTGCCAGCAGTTTAGGGCAGTACACAGATACGCAGTATTTT. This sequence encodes CASSLGQYTDTQYF.